This record looks at one T cell receptor (beta chain) sequence and its context. This record belongs to a study of CD8 T cells in Susac syndrome. The germline V gene has CDR1 SGHTA and CDR2 FQGNSA. This CDR3 comprises 15 residues. Trimming took 5 bases from V and 4 from J; bases not matched to a gene: 8. Random hexamers were used to reverse transcribe roughly 0.5 to 1 ug of RNA. From the immunoSEQ multiplex PCR reads, TCRdb called clonotypes with MiXCR, one entry per CDR3 protein. The sample shows over 95,000 distinct CDR3 sequences, 92% of them seen only once. The chain carries TRBV7-2 and TRBJ2-1; 7 bases line up with TRBD1. The TCR sequence derives from a human donor in good health. Sample: CD8+ T cells from PBMCs. CDR3 bases: TGTGCCAGCAGCCCAGACAGGGCTTCATACAATGAGCAGTTCTTC. This translates into CASSPDRASYNEQFF.